What follows are 9 T cell receptor beta chains derived from one specimen sequenced in a study of T cell changes during pregnancy in multiple sclerosis. Measured with immunoSEQ multiplex PCR; TCRdb has only the in-frame clones, and not every one. Of approximately 100,000 clones in the sample, around 94% are singletons; the top ten hold about 1.3%. The sample here was peripheral blood, taken in the second trimester of pregnancy. The receptor source for this set is a female donor with multiple sclerosis, enrolled in a pregnancy study.

The gene calls are TRBV25-1 and TRBJ1-1, with D possibly being TRBD1 (6 bases). Germline CDR1 is MGHDK and CDR2 is SYGVNS. Trimming left V 2 bases short and J 4 bases short, with 11 bases between. The CDR3 totals 14 residues. This chain's CDR3 is CASSEQGRATEAFF. In nucleotides, the CDR3 is TGTGCCAGCAGTGAACAGGGGCGGGCCACTGAAGCTTTCTTT.

A remark on this clone: A read error may account for a junction end that differs from germline. The chain recombines TRBV15 with TRBJ2-5, with D possibly matching TRBD1 (5 bases). Germline CDR1 is LNHNV and CDR2 is YYDKDF (reference sequence). The CDR3 covers 13 residues. Written as DNA, the CDR3 is TGTGCCACCAGCGGAGACAGACAAGAGACCCAGTACTTC. Translation gives CATSGDRQETQYF. Full variable domain (remainder filled in from reference TRBV15 and TRBJ2-5): DAMVIQNPRYQVTQFGKPVTLSCSQTLNHNVMYWYQQKSSQAPKLLFHYYDKDFNNEADTPDNFQSRRPNTSFCFLDIRSPGLGDTAMYLCATSGDRQETQYFGPGTRLLVL.

The genes are TRBV5-1 and TRBJ2-3; D is unresolved. Germline V lookup: CDR1 SGHRS, CDR2 YFSETQ. The CDR3 runs 16 residues. The germline V and J ends were trimmed by 0 bases and 0 bases, with 11 bases remaining between them. CDR3 coding DNA: TGCGCCAGCAGCTTGGCTGGCGGATATAGCACAGATACGCAGTATTTT. Translated, it gives CASSLAGGYSTDTQYF.

This chain connects TRBV4-2 to TRBJ1-5; possibly TRBD1 for D (5 bases). In germline, CDR1 is LGHNA, CDR2 YNFKEQ. CDR3 length: 15 residues. Trimming took off 0 bases at V and 2 bases at J, with 8 bases between the two ends. CDR3 DNA sequence: TGTGCCAGCAGCCAAGAGCAGGGTGGCAATCAGCCCCAGCATTTT. It specifies CASSQEQGGNQPQHF.

V usage is TRBV27 and J usage is TRBJ2-3; tentative D call: TRBD2 (7 bases). Germline CDR1 MNHEY, CDR2 SMNVEV (reference sequence). The CDR3 totals 15 residues. V dropped 6 bases and J dropped 1 base, with 14 bases sitting between them. The CDR3 coding sequence is TGTGCCAGCAGCCAGGGGAGGGCACGCACAGATACGCAGTATTTT. Encoded protein: CASSQGRARTDTQYF.

The chain uses TRBV27 and TRBJ2-7; TRBD1 is a possible D gene (5 bases). The germline gives CDR1 MNHEY, CDR2 SMNVEV (reference sequence). V gave up 5 bases and J gave up 6 bases, with 20 bases separating them. This CDR3 is built from 15 residues. Here the CDR3 reads CASSPLRPRQIEQYF. The CDR3, as DNA: TGTGCCAGCAGTCCCCTCCGACCCCGACAGATCGAGCAGTACTTC.

This clone was seen a single time. The chain joins TRBV6-1 to TRBJ2-7; tentatively, D is TRBD1 (6 bases). CDR3 length: 17 amino acids. Trimming removed 1 base at V and 2 bases at J, with 18 bases between. Germline V gives CDR1 MNHNS, CDR2 SASEGT. The CDR3 DNA follows: TGTGCCAGCAGTGAAGACGTCCAGGCAGGGGTCCCCTACGAGCAGTACTTC. It is translated as CASSEDVQAGVPYEQYF.

This chain links TRBV10-3 with TRBJ2-3, with 10 positions matching TRBD2. CDR3 length: 15 residues. Germline CDR1 reads ENHRY; CDR2 reads SYGVKD. The junction had 0 bases not matched to a gene; V was cut back by 0 bases and J by 3 bases. CDR3 DNA: TGTGCCATCAGTGAGTCTAGCGGGAGGACAGATACGCAGTATTTT. Protein sequence: CAISESSGRTDTQYF.

The chain joins TRBV5-4 to TRBJ2-5; tentatively, D is TRBD2 (5 bases). Between the trimmed V and J ends, which lost 1 base and 2 bases, there was a span of 15 bases. The CDR3 contains 16 residues. Germline CDR1 SGHNT, CDR2 YYREEE (reference sequence). The CDR3 is CASSLRRRGPQETQYF. The CDR3, as DNA: TGTGCCAGCAGCTTGAGGAGGAGAGGGCCTCAAGAGACCCAGTACTTC.